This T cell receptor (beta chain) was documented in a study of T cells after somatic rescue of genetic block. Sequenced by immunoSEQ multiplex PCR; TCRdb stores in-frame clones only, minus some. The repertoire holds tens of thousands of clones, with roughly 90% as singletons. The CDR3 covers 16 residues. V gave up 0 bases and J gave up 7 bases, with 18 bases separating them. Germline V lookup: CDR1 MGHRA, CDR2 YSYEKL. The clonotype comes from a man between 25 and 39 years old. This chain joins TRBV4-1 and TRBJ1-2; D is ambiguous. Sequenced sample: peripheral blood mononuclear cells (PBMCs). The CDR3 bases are TGCGCCAGCAGCCAAGATTCAGTGCCCGGCTTCGGTGGCTACACCTTC. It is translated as CASSQDSVPGFGGYTF.